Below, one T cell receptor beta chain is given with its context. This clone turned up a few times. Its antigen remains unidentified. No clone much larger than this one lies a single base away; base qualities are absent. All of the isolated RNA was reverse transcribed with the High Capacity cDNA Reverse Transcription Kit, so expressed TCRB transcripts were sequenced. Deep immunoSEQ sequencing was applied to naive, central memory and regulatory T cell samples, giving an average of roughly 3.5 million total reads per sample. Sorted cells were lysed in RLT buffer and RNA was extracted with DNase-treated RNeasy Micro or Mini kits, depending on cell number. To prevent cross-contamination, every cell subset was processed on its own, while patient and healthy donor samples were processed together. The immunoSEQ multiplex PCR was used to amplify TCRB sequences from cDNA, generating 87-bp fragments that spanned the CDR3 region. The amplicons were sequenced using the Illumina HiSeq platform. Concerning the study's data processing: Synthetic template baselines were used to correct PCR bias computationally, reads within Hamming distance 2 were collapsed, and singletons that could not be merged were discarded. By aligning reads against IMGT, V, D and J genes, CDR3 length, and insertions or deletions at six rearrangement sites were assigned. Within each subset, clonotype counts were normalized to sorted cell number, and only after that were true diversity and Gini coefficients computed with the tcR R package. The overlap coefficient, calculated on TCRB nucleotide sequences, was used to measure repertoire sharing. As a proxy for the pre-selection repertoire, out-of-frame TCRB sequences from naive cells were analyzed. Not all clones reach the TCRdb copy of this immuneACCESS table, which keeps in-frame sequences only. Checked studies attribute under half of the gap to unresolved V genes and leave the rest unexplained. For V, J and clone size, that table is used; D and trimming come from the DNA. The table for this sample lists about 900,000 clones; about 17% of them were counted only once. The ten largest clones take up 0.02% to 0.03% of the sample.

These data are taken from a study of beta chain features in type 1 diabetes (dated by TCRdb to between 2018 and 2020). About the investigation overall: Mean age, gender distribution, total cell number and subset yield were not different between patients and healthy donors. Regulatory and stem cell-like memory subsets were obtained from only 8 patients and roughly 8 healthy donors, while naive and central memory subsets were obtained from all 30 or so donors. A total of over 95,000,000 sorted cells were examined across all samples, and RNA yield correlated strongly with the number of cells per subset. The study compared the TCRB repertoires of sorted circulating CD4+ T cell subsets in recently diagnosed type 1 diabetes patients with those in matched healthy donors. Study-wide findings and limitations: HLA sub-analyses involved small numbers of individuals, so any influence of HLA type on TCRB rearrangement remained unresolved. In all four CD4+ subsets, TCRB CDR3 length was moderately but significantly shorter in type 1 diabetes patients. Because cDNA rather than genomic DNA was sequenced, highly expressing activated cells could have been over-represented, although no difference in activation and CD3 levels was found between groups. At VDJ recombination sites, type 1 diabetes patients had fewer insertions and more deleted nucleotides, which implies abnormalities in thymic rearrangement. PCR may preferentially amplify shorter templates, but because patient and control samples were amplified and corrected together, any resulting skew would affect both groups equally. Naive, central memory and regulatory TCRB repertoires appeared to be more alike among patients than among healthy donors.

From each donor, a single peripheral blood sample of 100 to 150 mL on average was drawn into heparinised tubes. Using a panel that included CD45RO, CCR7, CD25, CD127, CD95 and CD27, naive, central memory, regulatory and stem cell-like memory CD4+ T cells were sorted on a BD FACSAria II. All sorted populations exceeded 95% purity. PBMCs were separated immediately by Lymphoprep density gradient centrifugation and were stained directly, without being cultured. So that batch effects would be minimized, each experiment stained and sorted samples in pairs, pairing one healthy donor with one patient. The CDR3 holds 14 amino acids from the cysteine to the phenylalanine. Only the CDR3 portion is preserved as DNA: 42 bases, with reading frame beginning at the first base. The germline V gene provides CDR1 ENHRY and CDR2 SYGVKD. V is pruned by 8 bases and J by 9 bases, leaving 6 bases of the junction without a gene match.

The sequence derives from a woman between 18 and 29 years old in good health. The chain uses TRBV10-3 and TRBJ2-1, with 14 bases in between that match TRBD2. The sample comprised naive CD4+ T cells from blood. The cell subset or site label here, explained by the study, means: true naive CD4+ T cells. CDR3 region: CAIRLAGGDSEQFF. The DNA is TGTGCCATCCGACTAGCGGGAGGGGATAGTGAGCAGTTCTTC.